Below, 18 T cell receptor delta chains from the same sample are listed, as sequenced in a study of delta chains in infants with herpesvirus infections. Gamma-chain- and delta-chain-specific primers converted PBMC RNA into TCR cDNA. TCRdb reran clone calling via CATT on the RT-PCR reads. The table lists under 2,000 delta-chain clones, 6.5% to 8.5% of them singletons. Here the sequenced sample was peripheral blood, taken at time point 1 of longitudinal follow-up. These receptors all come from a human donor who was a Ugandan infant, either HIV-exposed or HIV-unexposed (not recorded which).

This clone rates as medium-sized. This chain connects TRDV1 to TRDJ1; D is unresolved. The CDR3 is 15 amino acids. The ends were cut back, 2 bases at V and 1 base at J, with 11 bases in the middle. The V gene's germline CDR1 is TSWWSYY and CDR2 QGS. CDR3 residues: CALGEGVPGTDKLIF. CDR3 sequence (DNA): TGTGCTCTTGGGGAAGGGGTTCCCGGCACCGATAAACTCATCTTT.

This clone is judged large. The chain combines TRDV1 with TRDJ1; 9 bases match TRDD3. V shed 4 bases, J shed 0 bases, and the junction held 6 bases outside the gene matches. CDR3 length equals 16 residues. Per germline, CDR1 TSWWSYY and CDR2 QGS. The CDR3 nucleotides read TGTGCTCTTGGGGCCCGGCCTGGGGGATACACCGATAAACTCATCTTT. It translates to CALGARPGGYTDKLIF.

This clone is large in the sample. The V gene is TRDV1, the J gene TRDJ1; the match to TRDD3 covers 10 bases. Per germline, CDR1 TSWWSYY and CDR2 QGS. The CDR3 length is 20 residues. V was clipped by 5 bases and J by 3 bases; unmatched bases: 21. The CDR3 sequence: CALGQSKDGGYLKVADKLIF. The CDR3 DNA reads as TGTGCTCTTGGGCAGTCTAAGGATGGGGGATACCTAAAGGTTGCCGATAAACTCATCTTT.

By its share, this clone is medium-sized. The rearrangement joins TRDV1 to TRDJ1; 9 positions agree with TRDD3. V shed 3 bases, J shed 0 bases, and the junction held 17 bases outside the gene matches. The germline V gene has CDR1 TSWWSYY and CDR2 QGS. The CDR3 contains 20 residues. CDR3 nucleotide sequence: TGTGCTCTTGGGGACATCTCCGGAGATGGGGGGATACAGTACACCGATAAACTCATCTTT. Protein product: CALGDISGDGGIQYTDKLIF.

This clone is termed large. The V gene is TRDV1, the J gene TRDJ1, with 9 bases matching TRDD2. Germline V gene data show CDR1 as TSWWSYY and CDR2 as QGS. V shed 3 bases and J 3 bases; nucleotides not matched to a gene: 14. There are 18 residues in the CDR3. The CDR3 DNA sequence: TGTGCTCTTGGGGACCCTCCTTCCTACGTCGTTCTGGCCGATAAACTCATCTTT. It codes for CALGDPPSYVVLADKLIF.

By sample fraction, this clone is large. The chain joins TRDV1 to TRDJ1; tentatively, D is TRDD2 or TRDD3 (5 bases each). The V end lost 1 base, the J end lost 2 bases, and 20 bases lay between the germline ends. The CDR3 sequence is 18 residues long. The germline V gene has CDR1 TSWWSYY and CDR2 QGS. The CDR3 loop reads CALGEPSPPTGRTDKLIF. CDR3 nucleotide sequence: TGTGCTCTTGGGGAACCTTCCCCACCTACGGGGAGGACCGATAAACTCATCTTT.

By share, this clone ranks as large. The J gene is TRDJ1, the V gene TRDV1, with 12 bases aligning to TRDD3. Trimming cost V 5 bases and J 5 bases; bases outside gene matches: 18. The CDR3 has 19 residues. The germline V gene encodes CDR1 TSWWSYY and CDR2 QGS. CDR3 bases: TGTGCTCTTGGGAACTTAAGGAGACTGGGGGATACTAAGAAGGATAAACTCATCTTT. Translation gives CALGNLRRLGDTKKDKLIF.

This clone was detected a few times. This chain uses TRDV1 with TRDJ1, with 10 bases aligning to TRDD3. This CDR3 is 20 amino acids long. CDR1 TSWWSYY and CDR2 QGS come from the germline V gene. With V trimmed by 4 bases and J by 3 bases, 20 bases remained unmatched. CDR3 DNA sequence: TGTGCTCTTGGGGTAAAGGCCTTCCTATCTTACTGGGGGATGGCCGATAAACTCATCTTT. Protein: CALGVKAFLSYWGMADKLIF.

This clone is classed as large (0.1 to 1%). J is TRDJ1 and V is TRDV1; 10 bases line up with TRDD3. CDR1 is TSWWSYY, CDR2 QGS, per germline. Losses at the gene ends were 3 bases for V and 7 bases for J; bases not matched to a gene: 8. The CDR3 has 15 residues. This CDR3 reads CALGETGDTPGKLIF. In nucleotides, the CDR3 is TGTGCTCTTGGGGAGACGGGGGATACGCCGGGTAAACTCATCTTT.

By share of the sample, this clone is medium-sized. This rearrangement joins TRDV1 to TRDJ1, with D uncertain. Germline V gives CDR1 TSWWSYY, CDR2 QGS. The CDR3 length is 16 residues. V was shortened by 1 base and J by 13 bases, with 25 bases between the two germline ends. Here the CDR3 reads CALGEPLLKGSLGPIF. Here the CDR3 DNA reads TGTGCTCTTGGGGAACCTCTTCTTAAAGGGTCCCTAGGGCCCATCTTT.

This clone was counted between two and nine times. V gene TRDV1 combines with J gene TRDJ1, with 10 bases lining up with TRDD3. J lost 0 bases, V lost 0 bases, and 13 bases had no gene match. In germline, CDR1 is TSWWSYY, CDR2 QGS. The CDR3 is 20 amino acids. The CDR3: CALGELEVQGDTPYTDKLIF. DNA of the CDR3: TGTGCTCTTGGGGAACTCGAGGTACAGGGGGATACGCCGTACACCGATAAACTCATCTTT.

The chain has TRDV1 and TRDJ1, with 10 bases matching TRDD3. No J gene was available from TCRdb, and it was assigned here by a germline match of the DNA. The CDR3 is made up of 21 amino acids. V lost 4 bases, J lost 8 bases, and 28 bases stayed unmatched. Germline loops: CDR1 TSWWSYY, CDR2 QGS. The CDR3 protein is CALGARVFLLTGGSTHDKLIF. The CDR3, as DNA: TGTGCTCTTGGGGCACGCGTCTTCCTACTCACTGGGGGATCTACCCACGACAAACTCATCTTT.

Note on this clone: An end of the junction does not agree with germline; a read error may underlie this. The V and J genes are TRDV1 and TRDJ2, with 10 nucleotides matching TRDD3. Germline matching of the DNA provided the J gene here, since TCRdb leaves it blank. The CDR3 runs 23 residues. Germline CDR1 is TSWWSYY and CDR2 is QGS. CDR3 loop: CALVGLGPPTGLGDKDLTAKLFF. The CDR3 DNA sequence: TGTGCTCTTGTGGGTTTAGGTCCTCCTACGGGCCTGGGGGATAAGGACCTGACAGCAAAACTCTTCTTT.

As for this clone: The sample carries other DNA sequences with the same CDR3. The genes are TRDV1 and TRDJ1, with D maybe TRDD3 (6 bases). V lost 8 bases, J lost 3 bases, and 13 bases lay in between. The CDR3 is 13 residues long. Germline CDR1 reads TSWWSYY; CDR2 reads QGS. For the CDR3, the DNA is TGTGCTCTTCGGGGGGGGAGGTCCGATAAACTCATCTTT. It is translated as CALRGGRSDKLIF.

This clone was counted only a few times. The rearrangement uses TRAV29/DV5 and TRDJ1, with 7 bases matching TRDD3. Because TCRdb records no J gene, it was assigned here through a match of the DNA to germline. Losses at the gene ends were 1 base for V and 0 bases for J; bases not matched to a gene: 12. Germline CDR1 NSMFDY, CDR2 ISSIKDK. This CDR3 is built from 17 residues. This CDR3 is CAASRGGIRGYTDKLIF. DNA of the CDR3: TGTGCAGCAAGCCGAGGGGGGATCCGGGGGTACACCGATAAACTCATCTTT.

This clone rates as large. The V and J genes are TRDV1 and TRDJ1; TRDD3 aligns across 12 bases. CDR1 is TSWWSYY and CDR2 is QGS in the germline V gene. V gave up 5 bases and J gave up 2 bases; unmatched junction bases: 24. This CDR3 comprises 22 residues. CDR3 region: CALGPWPSYYLGDTPGTDKLIF. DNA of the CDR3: TGTGCTCTTGGGCCCTGGCCTTCCTACTACCTGGGGGATACGCCGGGGACCGATAAACTCATCTTT.

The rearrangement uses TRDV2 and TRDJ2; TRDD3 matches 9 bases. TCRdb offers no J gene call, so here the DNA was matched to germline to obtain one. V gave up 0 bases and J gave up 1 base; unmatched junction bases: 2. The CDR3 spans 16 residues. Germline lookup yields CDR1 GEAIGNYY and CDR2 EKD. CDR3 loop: CACDTVLGDLTAQLFF. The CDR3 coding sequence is TGTGCCTGTGACACCGTACTGGGGGATTTGACAGCACAACTCTTCTTT.

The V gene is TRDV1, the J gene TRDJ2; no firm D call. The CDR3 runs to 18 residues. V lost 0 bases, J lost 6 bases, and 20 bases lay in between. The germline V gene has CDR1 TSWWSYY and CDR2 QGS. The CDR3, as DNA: TGTGCTCTTGGGGAACTCGGGCTTTCACTCCGTACTTCAGCACAACTCTTCTTT. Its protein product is CALGELGLSLRTSAQLFF.